This TCR beta chain was sequenced for a study of T cells in Graves' hyperthyroidism and ophthalmopathy. Study-wide background: Peripheral blood was collected at initial diagnosis, before any treatment.

Amplification of TCR beta CDR3 regions was performed using RNA transcripts as template. The primer set for the first-round RT-PCR of the TCR CDR3 was HTBI. Each CDR3 protein is one row after TCRdb ran MiXCR on the multiplex PCR reads. This table has over 300,000 distinct CDR3 sequences, roughly 15% appearing once. Trimming took off 7 bases at V and 4 bases at J, with 13 bases between the two ends. CDR1 is MDHEN and CDR2 is SYDVKM in the germline V gene. The CDR3 consists of 13 residues. In making diagnoses, clinical symptoms, serum thyroxine and TRAb, thyroid ultrasound and orbital computed tomography were all used. This clonotype was seen many times.

The rearrangement uses TRBV28 and TRBJ1-2; weak D call: TRBD1 (5 bases). The TCR comes from a woman in her forties with Graves' ophthalmopathy. Sequenced input: blood. For the CDR3, the DNA is TGTGCCAGCACCTCGACAGACCCCTATGGCTACACCTTC. Translating it yields CASTSTDPYGYTF.